The 10 T cell receptor beta chains below all came from one sample that was sequenced in a study of control samples from healthy donors and cancer patients. Sequencing was performed with immunoSEQ multiplex PCR; in TCRdb, only in-frame clones are kept and a portion is missing. The sample gives approximately 100,000 clones, around nine tenths of which show up once; about 4% is in the top ten. The sequenced sample consisted of blood. Every receptor here comes from a woman aged 18-29 years in good health.

The gene calls are TRBV6-5 and TRBJ2-7, with 7 bases fitting TRBD1. The CDR3 totals 13 residues. The V gene's germline CDR1 is MNHEY and CDR2 SVGAGI. Trimming removed 7 bases from V and 4 bases from J; junction bases left unmatched: 7. CDR3 sequence reads: CASTKRQGYEQYF. CDR3 nucleotide sequence: TGTGCCAGCACCAAGCGACAGGGTTACGAGCAGTACTTC.

The chain employs TRBV13 and TRBJ1-1, with a tentative D call TRBD1 (5 bases). Trimming took off 1 base at V and 7 bases at J, with 7 bases between the two ends. The germline V gene encodes CDR1 PRHDT and CDR2 FYEKMQ (reference sequence). The CDR3 is 12 residues long. The CDR3 DNA reads TGTGCCAGCAGCTTAGAAGGGGTTGAAGCTTTCTTT. Amino acids: CASSLEGVEAFF. The variable domain in full, with the rest retrieved from reference TRBV13 and TRBJ1-1, is AAGVIQSPRHLIKEKRETATLKCYPIPRHDTVYWYQQGPGQDPQFLISFYEKMQSDKGSIPDRFSAQQFSDYHSELNMSSLELGDSALYFCASSLEGVEAFFGQGTRLTVV.

This chain connects TRBV20-1 to TRBJ1-1, with D perhaps matching TRBD1 (5 bases). This CDR3 has 10 amino acids. Germline assignment: CDR1 DFQATT and CDR2 SNEGSKA (reference sequence). Trimming removed 5 bases from V and 8 bases from J, with 9 bases in between. The chain's CDR3 is CSAPGPEAFF. CDR3 DNA sequence: TGCAGTGCTCCAGGGCCCGAAGCTTTCTTT.

V usage is TRBV4-1 and J usage is TRBJ1-1, with 9 bases matching TRBD1. V was pared by 2 bases and J by 0 bases, with 4 bases of the junction left unmatched. Germline V gene sequence: CDR1 MGHRA, CDR2 YSYEKL. The CDR3 totals 16 residues. The CDR3 DNA sequence: TGCGCCAGCAGCCAACGACAGGGGGGGATGAACACTGAAGCTTTCTTT. This encodes CASSQRQGGMNTEAFF.

This chain joins TRBV20-1 and TRBJ2-3; tentatively, D is TRBD2 (5 bases). V lost 5 bases and J 6 bases, leaving 9 bases between the germline ends. The length of the CDR3 is 11 residues. CDR1 DFQATT and CDR2 SNEGSKA come from the germline V gene (reference sequence). The chain's CDR3 is CSAFGVDTQYF. CDR3 bases: TGCAGTGCTTTCGGGGTGGATACGCAGTATTTT.

The chain is built from TRBV2 and TRBJ1-5; D possibly corresponds to TRBD1 (5 bases). This CDR3 spans 12 amino acids. Trimming removed 6 bases from V and 9 bases from J, with 12 bases in between. Germline lookup yields CDR1 SNHLY and CDR2 FYNNEI. The CDR3: CASSGSGRPQHF. The CDR3 DNA follows: TGTGCCAGCAGCGGCTCAGGGAGGCCCCAGCATTTT. The variable domain in full, with the rest retrieved from reference TRBV2 and TRBJ1-5, is EPEVTQTPSHQVTQMGQEVILRCVPISNHLYFYWYRQILGQKVEFLVSFYNNEISEKSEIFDDQFSVERPDGSNFTLKIRSTKLEDSAMYFCASSGSGRPQHFGDGTRLSIL.

This chain uses TRBV6-1 with TRBJ1-1; D is possibly TRBD1 (6 bases). With 11 bases removed from V and 2 bases from J, the gap between germline ends came to 15 bases. Germline V lookup: CDR1 MNHNS, CDR2 SASEGT. CDR3 length equals 13 residues. DNA for the CDR3: TGTGCCTGCTCGGACAGACCAAACACTGAAGCTTTCTTT. Protein product: CACSDRPNTEAFF.

This clone was detected only a few times. This chain joins TRBV7-9 and TRBJ1-6; 9 positions agree with TRBD1. With 5 bases clipped from V and 10 bases from J, the junction kept 6 bases outside the gene matches. The V gene's germline CDR1 is SEHNR and CDR2 FQNEAQ (reference sequence). This CDR3 spans 14 amino acids. The CDR3 is CASSLGQGSSPLHF. In DNA form, the CDR3 reads TGTGCCAGCAGCCTGGGACAGGGCAGCTCACCCCTCCACTTT.

This clone was observed a handful of times. CDR3 sequence (DNA): TGCGCCAGCAGCCAAGAAAGTTATGTAGCCTCGCGTGGTCAGCCCCAGCATTTT. It translates to CASSQESYVASRGQPQHF. The chain combines TRBV4-1 with TRBJ1-5; no definite D call. Germline V CDR1 and CDR2: MGHRA, YSYEKL. There are 18 residues in the CDR3. Trimming pared 0 bases from V and 6 bases from J, leaving 21 bases between.

The V gene is TRBV27, the J gene TRBJ1-1, with TRBD1 matching over 8 bases. Germline V CDR1 and CDR2: MNHEY, SMNVEV (reference sequence). Trimming removed 5 bases from V and 4 bases from J; junction bases left unmatched: 6. This CDR3 region has 14 residues. The CDR3 loop is CASSPRQGSTEAFF. In DNA form, the CDR3 reads TGTGCCAGCAGTCCCCGACAGGGGAGCACTGAAGCTTTCTTT.